This T cell receptor (beta chain) was observed in a study of Ad26.COV2.S vaccination and SARS-CoV-2 variants. The junction had 10 bases not matched to a gene; V was cut back by 10 bases and J by 7 bases. Germline CDR1 is SGHTA and CDR2 is FQGTGA. This CDR3 has 14 residues. Repertoires were generated with immunoSEQ multiplex PCR, while TCRdb's copy carries only in-frame clones and drops some. The table has roughly 240,000 clones, approximately 90% seen once; the top ten hold roughly 10%. Documented treatment: over 15 received Ad26.COV2.S at low or high dose, single or two shots; roughly 5 received placebo; per-sample allocation not given. Repertoires come from day 63 after the first vaccine or placebo injection.

The material was peripheral blood, obtained in a trial of Ad26.COV2.S vaccine versus placebo. The TCR was taken from a person aged 18-65 years who received the Ad26.COV2.S COVID-19 vaccine or a placebo. The V and J genes are TRBV7-3 and TRBJ2-1, with TRBD2 matching over 10 bases. CDR3 nucleotide sequence: TGTGCCAACGAGCGGGAGGGCCCATGGAATGAGCAGTTCTTC. Protein: CANEREGPWNEQFF.